The TCR beta chain under discussion was sequenced for a study of identical twins. Study results and limitations: Researchers reported excess low generation probability among twin-shared out-of-frame alpha sequences. The abundant beta clonotypes from cord blood had fewer insertions, and memory repertoires had none of this. The authors noted that invariant MAIT and iNKT cells could partly confound zero-insertion analyses.

This clonotype has a handful of counts. Its antigen is unidentified. TCRdb passed the 5' RACE reads through MiXCR, listing each CDR3 protein once. The sample holds nearly 650,000 distinct CDR3 sequences; about 7% are singletons and the top ten take 1.6%. Germline V gene sequence: CDR1 MGHRA, CDR2 YSYEKL. V was cut by 0 bases and J by 6 bases, with 12 bases left in between. The length of the CDR3 is 15 residues. The same data also went into a second study, on yellow fever vaccine responses in identical twins.

Sequencing was done on a sample of PBMCs. The TCR originated in a woman under 30 in good health. The chain couples TRBV4-1 to TRBJ1-5; D gene ambiguous. The CDR3 bases are TGCGCCAGCAGCCAAGAATGGGCATTTAGTCAGCCCCAGCATTTT. Protein product: CASSQEWAFSQPQHF.